A selection of T cell receptor beta chains follows, all from one sample in a study of regulatory T cells in long-lasting Graves disease. Via MiXCR, TCRdb re-called the multiplex PCR reads, giving one row per CDR3 protein. Among about 440,000 distinct CDR3 sequences listed, about 15% were seen once. The same data also contributed to another study, on T cells in Graves' hyperthyroidism and ophthalmopathy.

Specimen: peripheral blood mononuclear cells (PBMCs), collected at new diagnosis, from a patient treated with antithyroid drugs. These receptors were obtained from a woman between 25 and 40 years old with Graves disease. Both conserved end residues are part of each CDR3. Each record gives: D gene, J gene, V gene, clone size, CDR3 DNA, CDR3 protein. A D gene is named only where the DNA matches it firmly. Part of the rows lack a size; the others show once, few, many or a class for expanded clones.

D gene: NA; J gene: TRBJ2-7; V gene: TRBV30; clone size: NA; CDR3 DNA: TGTGCCACGGATCGGGGAGACCCCTCCCCCTCTCTCTGGGAGCAGTACTTC; CDR3 protein: CATDRGDPSPSLWEQYF
D gene: NA; J gene: TRBJ2-1; V gene: TRBV20-1; clone size: many; CDR3 DNA: TGCAGTGCCGGCCGACTTGCACAGGAATATCGTGAGCAGTTCTTC; CDR3 protein: CSAGRLAQEYREQFF
D gene: TRBD2; J gene: TRBJ2-7; V gene: TRBV7-9; clone size: many; CDR3 DNA: TGTGCCAGCAGCTTACCGGGACTAGCGGGGGCTGTAGGGTACGAGCAGTACTTC; CDR3 protein: CASSLPGLAGAVGYEQYF
D gene: TRBD1; J gene: TRBJ1-1; V gene: TRBV2; clone size: many; CDR3 DNA: TGTGCCACCCCAGACAGGGACACTGAAGCTTTCTTT; CDR3 protein: CATPDRDTEAFF
D gene: TRBD1; J gene: TRBJ2-5; V gene: TRBV27; clone size: many; CDR3 DNA: TGTGCCAGCAGCCGGGGACAGGCCCAAGAGACCCAGTACTTC; CDR3 protein: CASSRGQAQETQYF
D gene: TRBD2; J gene: TRBJ2-3; V gene: TRBV7-3; clone size: many; CDR3 DNA: TGTGCCAGCAGCACCCTTAGCGGGAGTGCAGATACGCAGTATTTT; CDR3 protein: CASSTLSGSADTQYF
D gene: NA; J gene: TRBJ1-1; V gene: TRBV9; clone size: many; CDR3 DNA: TGTGCCAGCAGCGTAGCTACGGGGCCCTTGAACACTGAAGCTTTCTTT; CDR3 protein: CASSVATGPLNTEAFF
D gene: NA; J gene: TRBJ2-2; V gene: TRBV6-5; clone size: many; CDR3 DNA: TGTGCCAGCAGTTACCAACTTCCGGCAATAACCGGGGAGCTGTTTTTT; CDR3 protein: CASSYQLPAITGELFF
D gene: NA; J gene: TRBJ2-7; V gene: TRBV11-2; clone size: many; CDR3 DNA: TGTGCCAGCAGCCCAGGGGAGGGAACCTACGAGCAGTACTTC; CDR3 protein: CASSPGEGTYEQYF
D gene: NA; J gene: TRBJ2-2; V gene: TRBV5-1; clone size: many; CDR3 DNA: TGCGCCAGTACCGACAGATCGAACACCGGGGAGCTGTTTTTT; CDR3 protein: CASTDRSNTGELFF
D gene: TRBD1; J gene: TRBJ2-1; V gene: TRBV20-1; clone size: many; CDR3 DNA: TGCAGTGCTAGAACTCCCGGGACAGGGGGCTCCTACAATGAGCAGTTCTTC; CDR3 protein: CSARTPGTGGSYNEQFF
D gene: TRBD2; J gene: TRBJ2-3; V gene: TRBV11-2; clone size: few; CDR3 DNA: TGTGCCAGCAGCGTCGGGACTAGCGGGAGAGATACGCAGTATTTT; CDR3 protein: CASSVGTSGRDTQYF
D gene: NA; J gene: TRBJ2-1; V gene: TRBV24-1; clone size: many; CDR3 DNA: TGTGCCACCAGTGACCCCGGTATGCACTCCGGCGCGACTGAGCAGTTCTTC; CDR3 protein: CATSDPGMHSGATEQFF
D gene: TRBD1; J gene: TRBJ1-1; V gene: TRBV29-1; clone size: NA; CDR3 DNA: TGCAGCGCCGGCGCAGGGGGTTTGAACACTGAAGCTTTCTTT; CDR3 protein: CSAGAGGLNTEAFF
D gene: NA; J gene: TRBJ2-7; V gene: TRBV28; clone size: many; CDR3 DNA: TGTGCCAGCAGTGGGACACGTAACTCCTACGAGCAGTACTTC; CDR3 protein: CASSGTRNSYEQYF
D gene: NA; J gene: TRBJ1-5; V gene: TRBV24-1; clone size: many; CDR3 DNA: TGTGCCACCAGTGAGGATAGCAATCAGCCCCAGCATTTT; CDR3 protein: CATSEDSNQPQHF
D gene: NA; J gene: TRBJ2-5; V gene: TRBV5-1; clone size: NA; CDR3 DNA: TGCGCCAGCAGCTTGTCCGGGACCCCTCAAGAGACCCAGTACTTC; CDR3 protein: CASSLSGTPQETQYF
D gene: TRBD2; J gene: TRBJ2-3; V gene: TRBV4-1; clone size: many; CDR3 DNA: TGCGCCAGCAATCGAGCTAGCGGGGCGGATACGCAGTATTTT; CDR3 protein: CASNRASGADTQYF
D gene: TRBD1; J gene: TRBJ1-2; V gene: TRBV5-4; clone size: few; CDR3 DNA: TGTGCCAGCAGCTCTACAGGGGTCTATGGCTACACCTTC; CDR3 protein: CASSSTGVYGYTF
D gene: NA; J gene: TRBJ2-5; V gene: TRBV7-3; clone size: many; CDR3 DNA: TGTGCCAGCAGCTTGATGGGCGGGACGGAGACCCAGTACTTC; CDR3 protein: CASSLMGGTETQYF